Shown below are 21 T cell receptor beta chains from a single sample sequenced in a study of blood T cell repertoires in COVID-19. The repertoire was sequenced with immunoSEQ multiplex PCR; TCRdb's copy has only in-frame clones and lacks some. Seen here are some 76,000 clones, 75% to 90% observed once, and the top ten hold just under 0.6%. Sequenced input: peripheral blood. The receptors originated from a man in his sixties with acute or convalescent COVID-19.

V usage is TRBV27 and J usage is TRBJ2-3; tentatively, D is TRBD1 (5 bases). The ends were cut back, 3 bases at V and 4 bases at J, with 20 bases in the middle. CDR3 size: 17 residues. From germline, CDR1 is MNHEY and CDR2 SMNVEV (reference sequence). Here the CDR3 reads CASSFIGQGVMPDTQYF. Here the CDR3 DNA reads TGTGCCAGCAGTTTCATAGGGCAGGGTGTGATGCCAGATACGCAGTATTTT.

This clone occurred a few times. The rearrangement joins TRBV29-1 to TRBJ1-1, with D possibly TRBD1 on 5 matching bases. The CDR3 contains 13 residues. V was trimmed by 6 bases and J by 3 bases, leaving 14 bases between them. Germline CDR1 reads SQVTM; CDR2 reads ANQGSEA. CDR3 residues: CSVSRGPDTEAFF. DNA for the CDR3: TGCAGCGTGTCAAGGGGCCCGGACACTGAAGCTTTCTTT.

This chain links TRBV5-4 with TRBJ2-3; D perhaps matches TRBD1 (5 bases). V lost 0 bases and J 10 bases, leaving 24 bases between the germline ends. This CDR3 is 17 amino acids long. Germline V gene data show CDR1 as SGHNT and CDR2 as YYREEE (reference sequence). CDR3 nucleotides: TGTGCCAGCAGCTTGGAGCAGGGTACGATTCTATATGGGGCGCAGTATTTT. Residues: CASSLEQGTILYGAQYF.

This clone occurred once. This chain connects TRBV9 to TRBJ2-2; TRBD1 agrees at 7 bases. V trimming: 3 bases; J trimming: 1 base; junction bases outside the gene matches: 9. The CDR3 totals 17 residues. Germline V gene sequence: CDR1 SGDLS, CDR2 YYNGEE. The CDR3 protein is CASSATTGTVNTGELFF. The CDR3 DNA sequence: TGTGCCAGCAGCGCCACCACCGGGACAGTGAACACCGGGGAGCTGTTTTTT.

This clone has just a few counts. DNA for the CDR3: TGTGCCAGCAGCATCGACAGGGGCGAAGGCTACACCTTC. Protein product: CASSIDRGEGYTF. The chain carries TRBV11-2 and TRBJ1-2, with 8 bases that match TRBD1. Germline CDR1 is SGHAT and CDR2 is FQNNGV. The length of the CDR3 is 13 residues. V lost 5 bases and J lost 8; bases outside the gene matches: 7.

The gene calls are TRBV3-1 (or the pseudogene TRBV3-2) and TRBJ2-1, with 12 bases fitting TRBD2. The CDR3 totals 18 residues. Germline assignment: CDR1 LGHDT and CDR2 YNNKEL (reference sequence). Losses at the gene ends were 1 base for V and 9 bases for J; bases not matched to a gene: 13. In DNA, the CDR3 is TGTGCCAGCAGCCAAGGGGTGAGACTAGCGGGAGAAGGCGGTGAGCAGTTCTTC. This codes for CASSQGVRLAGEGGEQFF.

The chain recombines TRBV2 with TRBJ1-5, with TRBD1 identical over 12 bases. CDR3 length equals 16 residues. CDR1 and CDR2 (germline): SNHLY, FYNNEI. The V and J ends lost 3 bases and 4 bases, in that order; junction bases with no gene match: 4. CDR3 region: CASSDGTGGPNQPQHF. The CDR3 bases are TGTGCCAGCAGTGACGGGACAGGGGGCCCGAATCAGCCCCAGCATTTT. Filled out from reference TRBV2 and TRBJ1-5, the complete variable domain reads EPEVTQTPSHQVTQMGQEVILRCVPISNHLYFYWYRQILGQKVEFLVSFYNNEISEKSEIFDDQFSVERPDGSNFTLKIRSTKLEDSAMYFCASSDGTGGPNQPQHFGDGTRLSIL.

CDR3 residues: CASSRGDRVGDTQYF. The CDR3 bases are TGCGCCAGCAGCCGGGGGGATAGGGTTGGAGATACGCAGTATTTT. The rearrangement joins TRBV5-1 to TRBJ2-3, with 7 bases fitting TRBD2. CDR1 and CDR2 (germline): SGHRS, YFSETQ. Germline trimming cut 4 bases from V and 5 bases from J; bases unmatched to any gene: 10. The CDR3 is 15 amino acids.

The gene calls are TRBV27 and TRBJ1-1; TRBD1 matches 8 bases. The CDR3 is 15 residues long. Germline CDR1 MNHEY, CDR2 SMNVEV (reference sequence). J was trimmed by 4 bases and V by 3 bases; bases with no gene match: 7. In nucleotides, the CDR3 is TGTGCCAGCAGTTTTAGTATCGGGACAGGCACTGAAGCTTTCTTT. Translated: CASSFSIGTGTEAFF.

J is TRBJ1-3 and V is TRBV20-1, with a weak D call TRBD1 (5 bases). The CDR3 is 14 residues long. Germline V gene data show CDR1 as DFQATT and CDR2 as SNEGSKA (reference sequence). V was cut by 3 bases and J by 5 bases, with 14 bases left in between. The CDR3: CSASLRQGRNTIYF. CDR3 bases: TGCAGTGCTAGTTTACGCCAGGGAAGAAACACCATATATTTT.

The CDR3 spells CASSPQGGVTGELFF. The CDR3 DNA follows: TGCGCCAGCAGCCCGCAGGGTGGGGTCACCGGGGAGCTGTTTTTT. V and J are TRBV4-1 and TRBJ2-2; D might be TRBD1 (5 bases). Germline V CDR1 and CDR2: MGHRA, YSYEKL. The V end lost 4 bases, the J end lost 4 bases, and 13 bases lay between the germline ends. The CDR3 runs 15 residues.

This chain links TRBV11-2 with TRBJ2-5; D is uncertain. The CDR3 is 14 amino acids. Trimming removed 1 base at V and 4 bases at J, with 10 bases between. Germline CDR1 and CDR2: SGHAT and FQNNGV. CDR3 nucleotides: TGTGCCAGCAGCTTAGCTTCCAGGCCAGAGACCCAGTACTTC. Amino acid sequence: CASSLASRPETQYF.

The rearrangement uses TRBV24-1 and TRBJ2-2; D remains unclear. V shed 3 bases and J shed 0 bases, with 7 bases lying between them. CDR1 and CDR2 (germline): KGHDR, SFDVKD. This CDR3 comprises 15 residues. Here the CDR3 reads CATSDASSNTGELFF. As DNA, the CDR3 is TGTGCCACCAGTGATGCGTCCTCGAACACCGGGGAGCTGTTTTTT.

This chain joins TRBV13 and TRBJ2-1; 7 positions match TRBD2. Looked up from germline, CDR1 is PRHDT and CDR2 is FYEKMQ (reference sequence). V was pared by 1 base and J by 6 bases, with 3 bases of the junction left unmatched. This CDR3 contains 14 residues. CDR3 protein: CASSLAGGTNEQFF. Here the CDR3 DNA reads TGTGCCAGCAGCTTAGCGGGAGGAACCAATGAGCAGTTCTTC.

A single count supports this clone. The V gene is TRBV12-3 or TRBV12-4, the J gene TRBJ1-1; unclear D gene. Trimming cost V 3 bases and J 1 base, with 6 bases left between them. The CDR3 runs to 13 residues. CDR3 bases: TGTGCCAGCAGTTTTTCCGGGAACACTGAAGCTTTCTTT. It translates to CASSFSGNTEAFF.

The chain uses TRBV14 and TRBJ1-3; D unclear. CDR1 is SGHDN and CDR2 is FVKESK in the germline V gene. The CDR3 runs to 15 residues. Trimming cost V 0 bases and J 7 bases, with 13 bases left between them. The CDR3 spells CASSQDLGLVNTIYF. For the CDR3, the DNA is TGTGCCAGCAGCCAAGATCTCGGGTTAGTCAACACCATATATTTT.

The chain couples TRBV2 to TRBJ2-1, with 7 bases that match TRBD2. The CDR3 consists of 15 residues. Germline CDR1 SNHLY, CDR2 FYNNEI. V shed 7 bases and J 4 bases; nucleotides not matched to a gene: 10. The DNA for the CDR3 is TGTGCCAGCACCGCTTCGGGACTAAAATACAATGAGCAGTTCTTC. This sequence encodes CASTASGLKYNEQFF.

This clone was detected only once. V and J are TRBV23-1 and TRBJ1-1; D remains ambiguous. TRBV23-1 is flagged as an ORF with uncertain function. V lost 0 bases and J 5 bases, leaving 19 bases between the germline ends. This CDR3 region has 17 residues. The CDR3 here is CASSQSGKGGADTEAFF. The CDR3 region has the DNA TGCGCCAGCAGTCAATCGGGGAAGGGAGGCGCGGATACTGAAGCTTTCTTT.

The gene calls are TRBV5-1 and TRBJ1-1; D call uncertain. CDR1 SGHRS and CDR2 YFSETQ come from the germline V gene. V was trimmed by 0 bases and J by 0 bases, leaving 6 bases between them. The CDR3 contains 14 residues. CDR3 amino acids: CASSLGAMNTEAFF. The CDR3 region has the DNA TGCGCCAGCAGCTTGGGGGCAATGAACACTGAAGCTTTCTTT.

The J gene is TRBJ1-2, the V gene TRBV29-1; D is perhaps TRBD1 (5 bases). Germline V CDR1 and CDR2: SQVTM, ANQGSEA. The CDR3 runs to 13 residues. V dropped 1 base and J dropped 4 bases, with 10 bases sitting between them. The CDR3 bases are TGCAGCGTTGAAGGGGGCGCAGGCTATGGCTACACCTTC. This sequence encodes CSVEGGAGYGYTF.

This sequence joins TRBV7-2 and TRBJ2-7, with TRBD2 identical over 10 bases. V gave up 4 bases and J gave up 2 bases; unmatched junction bases: 8. The CDR3 loop spans 16 amino acids. CDR1 is SGHTA, CDR2 FQGNSA, per germline. The CDR3 loop is CASSSRSSGSAYEQYF. Written as DNA, the CDR3 is TGTGCCAGCAGCTCAAGGTCTAGCGGGAGCGCCTACGAGCAGTACTTC.